This TCR beta chain is drawn from a study of PD-1 blockade in classical Hodgkin lymphoma. Whole-study findings and limits: Significantly greater TCR diversity emerged by C4D1 in CD4+ cells but not CD8+ cells.

As regards this clone: Its antigen remains unknown.

All the patients suffered relapse after autologous stem cell transplantation, and brentuximab vedotin exposure differed. With V trimmed by 3 bases and J by 0 bases, 4 bases remained unmatched. CDR1 is SGDLS and CDR2 is YYNGEE in the germline V gene. The CDR3 is 15 residues long. Clones were sequenced by immunoSEQ multiplex PCR, and TCRdb holds only the in-frame ones, with some missing. This table has tens of thousands of clones, 80% to 90% appearing once. The sequences come from peripheral blood mononuclear cells (PBMCs), collected before the second cycle of nivolumab. The clonotype originates from a human donor with classical Hodgkin lymphoma. The chain employs TRBV9 and TRBJ2-7, with 9 nucleotides matching TRBD2. In DNA, the CDR3 is TGTGCCAGCAGCGCTCATAGCGGGAGCTCCTACGAGCAGTACTTC. Translating gives CASSAHSGSSYEQYF.